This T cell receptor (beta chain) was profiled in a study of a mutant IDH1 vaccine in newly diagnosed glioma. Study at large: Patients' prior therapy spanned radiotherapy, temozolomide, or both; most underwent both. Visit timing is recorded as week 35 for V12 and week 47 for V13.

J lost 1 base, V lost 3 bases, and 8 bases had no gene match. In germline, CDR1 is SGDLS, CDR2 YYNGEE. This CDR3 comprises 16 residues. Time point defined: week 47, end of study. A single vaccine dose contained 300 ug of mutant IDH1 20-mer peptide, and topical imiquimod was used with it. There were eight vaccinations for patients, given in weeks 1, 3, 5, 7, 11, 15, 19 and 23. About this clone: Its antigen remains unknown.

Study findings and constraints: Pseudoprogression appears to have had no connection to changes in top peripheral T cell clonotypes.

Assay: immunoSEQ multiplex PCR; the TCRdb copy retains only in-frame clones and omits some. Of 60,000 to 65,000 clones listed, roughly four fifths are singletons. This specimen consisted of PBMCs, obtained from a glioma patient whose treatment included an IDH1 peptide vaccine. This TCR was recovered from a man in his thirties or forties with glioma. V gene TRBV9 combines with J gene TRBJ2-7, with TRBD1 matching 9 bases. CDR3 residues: CASSETTGGSSYEQYF. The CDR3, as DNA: TGTGCCAGCAGCGAAACAACAGGGGGCTCTTCCTACGAGCAGTACTTC. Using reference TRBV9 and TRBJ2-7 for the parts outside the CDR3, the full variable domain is DSGVTQTPKHLITATGQRVTLRCSPRSGDLSVYWYQQSLDQGLQFLIQYYNGEERAKGNILERFSAQQFPDLHSELNLSSLELGDSALYFCASSETTGGSSYEQYFGPGTRLTVT.